These T cell receptor beta chains were read from a single sample in a study of blood T cell repertoires in COVID-19. Sequencing used immunoSEQ multiplex PCR; TCRdb keeps in-frame clones, though not all of them. The data contain fewer than 200,000 clones, roughly 85% of them singletons. Sequenced sample: peripheral blood. The receptor source for this set is a woman of 80 years or more with acute or convalescent COVID-19. Each CDR3 is given with its conserved first and last residue. A D gene is named only where the DNA matches it firmly. Clone size is stated in some rows and not others, as once, few, many or a class when expanded.

j_call d_call v_call clone_size cdr3_aa cdr3_nt
TRBJ1-3 - TRBV28 - CASSLSPGGRGNTIYF TGTGCCAGCAGTTTGTCTCCGGGGGGGCGCGGAAACACCATATATTTT
TRBJ2-7 - TRBV14 - CASSRSRVGEQYF TGTGCCAGCAGCCGAAGCAGGGTAGGCGAGCAGTACTTC
TRBJ1-2 TRBD1 TRBV6-5 - CASRQTGTGEGYTF TGTGCCAGCAGGCAAACCGGGACAGGGGAAGGCTACACCTTC
TRBJ2-5 TRBD1 TRBV5-6 - CASSKGQGDFQETQYF TGTGCCAGCAGCAAGGGACAGGGAGATTTCCAAGAGACCCAGTACTTC
TRBJ1-1 - TRBV5-4 few CASSLGVSNTEAFF TGTGCCAGCAGCTTGGGCGTGTCGAACACTGAAGCTTTCTTT
TRBJ2-7 - TRBV7-8 - CASSLGQVNYEQYF TGTGCCAGCAGCTTAGGACAGGTTAACTACGAGCAGTACTTC
TRBJ2-7 - TRBV5-6 - CASSLTYQTQYEQYF TGTGCCAGCAGCCTAACCTACCAGACACAATACGAGCAGTACTTC
TRBJ1-2 - TRBV19 - CASSSRGRDGYTF TGTGCCAGTAGTAGCAGGGGACGGGATGGCTACACCTTC
TRBJ2-3 - TRBV5-4 - CASSLASGPTDTQYF TGTGCCAGCAGCTTGGCTTCAGGGCCCACAGATACGCAGTATTTT
TRBJ2-3 TRBD2 TRBV11-2 - CASSFTSGRADTQYF TGTGCCAGCAGCTTTACTAGCGGGAGGGCCGATACGCAGTATTTT
TRBJ1-4 - TRBV6-2/TRBV6-3 - CASSPPAGNEKLFF TGTGCCAGCAGCCCACCCGCGGGGAATGAAAAACTGTTTTTT
TRBJ1-3 - TRBV12-3/TRBV12-4 - CASTPYSGNTIYF TGTGCCAGCACCCCCTACTCTGGAAACACCATATATTTT
TRBJ2-7 TRBD1 TRBV24-1 - CATSDAAPGQGALYEQYF TGTGCCACCAGTGATGCCGCTCCGGGACAGGGGGCTCTCTACGAGCAGTACTTC
TRBJ2-5 TRBD1 TRBV7-2 - CASSWGQGRETQYF TGTGCCAGCAGCTGGGGACAGGGTAGAGAGACCCAGTACTTC
TRBJ1-4 - TRBV5-3 - CARRGGAGEKLFF TGTGCCCGCCGGGGGGGGGCCGGAGAAAAACTGTTTTTT
TRBJ2-4 TRBD1 TRBV28 - CASSIITGGAINIQYF TGTGCCAGCAGTATAATCACAGGGGGCGCGATTAACATTCAGTACTTC
TRBJ1-1 - TRBV5-1 - CASSFNGNTEAFF TGCGCCAGCAGCTTTAACGGGAACACTGAAGCTTTCTTT
TRBJ1-4 TRBD1 TRBV7-2 once CASSSGTGTGKGKLFF TGTGCCAGCAGCTCGGGGACCGGGACAGGGAAAGGGAAACTGTTTTTT
TRBJ1-3 TRBD1 TRBV7-2 - CASSLRGRTGPSGNTIYF TGTGCCAGCAGCTTAAGGGGGCGGACCGGTCCCTCTGGAAACACCATATATTTT
TRBJ2-3 TRBD2 TRBV5-4 - CASSLETSGGADTQYF TGTGCCAGCAGCTTGGAGACTAGCGGGGGGGCAGATACGCAGTATTTT
TRBJ1-2 - TRBV10-3 - CAISESSGAQGYTF TGTGCCATCAGTGAGTCGTCAGGGGCGCAAGGCTACACCTTC
TRBJ2-7 - TRBV19 - CASSNQGATYEQYF TGTGCCAGTAGTAATCAGGGCGCTACCTACGAGCAGTACTTC
TRBJ1-3 - TRBV19 - CASRARTGNTIYF TGTGCCAGCAGGGCCCGCACTGGAAACACCATATATTTT
TRBJ2-7 TRBD2 TRBV3-1/TRBV3-2 - CASSLASGGQQYF TGTGCCAGCAGCCTCGCAAGCGGGGGCCAGCAGTACTTC
TRBJ2-2 - TRBV10-3 - CAIGTGHPITGELFF TGTGCCATCGGAACGGGACACCCAATCACCGGGGAGCTGTTTTTT
TRBJ2-2 - TRBV7-9 - CASSLVTGTTGELFF TGTGCCAGCAGCTTAGTGACGGGAACCACCGGGGAGCTGTTTTTT
TRBJ1-6 TRBD1 TRBV28 - CASSPRTGLNSPLHF TGTGCCAGCAGTCCGCGGACAGGACTCAATTCACCCCTCCACTTT
TRBJ2-3 - TRBV11-2 - CASSPIAVNTQYF TGTGCCAGCAGCCCGATAGCGGTAAATACGCAGTATTTT
TRBJ1-2 - TRBV10-2 - CASSQGQGSNYGYTF TGCGCCAGCAGCCAAGGGCAGGGGAGTAACTATGGCTACACCTTC